Shown below are 16 T cell receptor beta chains from a single sample sequenced in a study of cytomegalovirus exposure and HLA in healthy donors. This PCR relied on a set of 60 Vbeta primers and 13 Jbeta primers. Sequencing used immunoSEQ multiplex PCR; TCRdb keeps in-frame clones, though not all of them. The sample holds approximately 110,000 clones; 70% are singletons and the top ten take under 13%. Sequenced material: PBMCs. These receptor sequences come from a man aged 35 to 55 in good health and CMV-seropositive.

The V call is TRBV7-2, the J call TRBJ2-4; a weak D match, TRBD1 (5 bases). Between the trimmed V and J ends, which lost 2 bases and 0 bases, there was a span of 11 bases. Germline lookup yields CDR1 SGHTA and CDR2 FQGNSA. This CDR3 region has 16 residues. The CDR3 spells CASSLPAGLAKNIQYF. The DNA of the CDR3 is TGTGCCAGCAGCTTACCGGCAGGGCTAGCCAAAAACATTCAGTACTTC. Drawing the rest from reference TRBV7-2 and TRBJ2-4, the complete variable domain is GAGVSQSPSNKVTEKGKDVELRCDPISGHTALYWYRQSLGQGLEFLIYFQGNSAPDKSGLPSDRFSAERTGGSVSTLTIQRTQQEDSAVYLCASSLPAGLAKNIQYFGAGTRLSVL.

The V call is TRBV28, the J call TRBJ2-7; tentatively, D is TRBD2 (6 bases). The V gene's germline CDR1 is MDHEN and CDR2 SYDVKM. V gave up 3 bases and J gave up 6 bases, with 6 bases separating them. The CDR3 extends over 11 amino acids. CDR3 in DNA: TGTGCCAGCAGTTTGGGAGGCGAGCAGTACTTC. It translates to CASSLGGEQYF.

The V and J genes are TRBV11-2 and TRBJ2-5; D not certain. Germline values: CDR1 SGHAT, CDR2 FQNNGV. This CDR3 is built from 15 residues. V was clipped by 0 bases and J by 2 bases, with 10 bases between them. CDR3 residues: CASSLDAGFQETQYF. DNA for the CDR3: TGTGCCAGCAGCTTAGACGCAGGCTTTCAAGAGACCCAGTACTTC.

The chain is built from TRBV5-6 and TRBJ2-1; TRBD2 might be the D (5 bases). This CDR3 has 16 amino acids. Trimming removed 4 bases at V and 3 bases at J, with 17 bases between. The germline CDR1 and CDR2 sequences are SGHDT and YYEEEE. The CDR3 reads CASSPAEVAGYNEQFF. The CDR3 nucleotides read TGTGCCAGCAGCCCAGCGGAAGTGGCGGGCTACAATGAGCAGTTCTTC.

The gene calls are TRBV27 and TRBJ2-7, with a weak D call TRBD2 (6 bases). V lost 6 bases to trimming and J lost 7 bases, with 13 bases between them. This CDR3 contains 12 residues. Germline lookup yields CDR1 MNHEY and CDR2 SMNVEV (reference sequence). As DNA, the CDR3 is TGTGCCAGCAGACTACCGGCGGGAGAGCAGTACTTC. As protein: CASRLPAGEQYF.

As concerns this clone: The same CDR3 can be traced to other DNA sequences in this sample. The rearrangement links TRBV29-1 to TRBJ2-7; D gene uncertain. V lost 7 bases, J lost 0 bases, and 10 bases lay in between. The CDR3 is 12 residues long. Germline V CDR1 and CDR2: SQVTM, ANQGSEA. The DNA for the CDR3 is TGCAGCGGTCTCCAGGACTCCTACGAGCAGTACTTC. Protein: CSGLQDSYEQYF.

J is TRBJ1-5 and V is TRBV9, with TRBD1 matching 10 bases. Germline V gene data show CDR1 as SGDLS and CDR2 as YYNGEE. Germline trimming cut 0 bases from V and 5 bases from J; bases unmatched to any gene: 2. This CDR3 contains 15 residues. CDR3 coding DNA: TGTGCCAGCAGCGTAGGGACAGGGGGGTATCAGCCCCAGCATTTT. Residues: CASSVGTGGYQPQHF.

This clone was recorded a few times. The rearrangement uses TRBV6-5 and TRBJ1-1, with TRBD1 matching 9 bases. The junction had 6 bases not matched to a gene; V was cut back by 4 bases and J by 6 bases. Germline CDR1 and CDR2: MNHEY and SVGAGI. The CDR3 is 14 residues long. CDR3 amino acids: CASSSNRGQAEAFF. As DNA, the CDR3 is TGTGCCAGCAGTTCGAACAGGGGGCAGGCTGAAGCTTTCTTT.

This chain uses TRBV2 with TRBJ2-2; 10 nucleotides line up with TRBD2. The CDR3 has 14 amino acids. Germline CDR1 SNHLY, CDR2 FYNNEI. With 4 bases clipped from V and 5 bases from J, the junction kept 1 base outside the gene matches. The CDR3 DNA reads as TGTGCCAGCAGTGCACTAGCGGGAACCGGGGAGCTGTTTTTT. Its translation: CASSALAGTGELFF.

The genes are TRBV11-1 and TRBJ2-1; 16 nucleotides align to TRBD2. The CDR3 is 17 residues long. Unmatched junction bases numbered 5, after V lost 5 bases and J lost 4 bases. The germline V gene encodes CDR1 SGHAT and CDR2 FQDESV (reference sequence). CDR3 DNA: TGTGCCAGCAGCAAGGGACTAGCGGGAGGGTTTTACAATGAGCAGTTCTTC. Translation: CASSKGLAGGFYNEQFF.

This clone was seen a few times. The identical CDR3 is also encoded by other nucleotide sequences in the sample. The rearrangement links TRBV6-6 to TRBJ2-7; no definite D call. CDR1 and CDR2 (germline): MNHNY, SVGAGI (reference sequence). Between the trimmed V and J ends, which lost 5 bases and 1 base, there was a span of 9 bases. The CDR3 covers 13 residues. The CDR3 here is CASSLESSYEQYF. CDR3 DNA sequence: TGTGCCAGCAGTCTAGAATCATCCTACGAGCAGTACTTC.

The rearrangement uses TRBV7-9 and TRBJ2-1; TRBD2 might be the D (5 bases). The germline gives CDR1 SEHNR, CDR2 FQNEAQ (reference sequence). This CDR3 has 16 amino acids. The V end lost 4 bases, the J end lost 0 bases, and 13 bases lay between the germline ends. For the CDR3, the DNA is TGTGCCAGCAGCTCCACGAGCGGTAGCTCCTACAATGAGCAGTTCTTC. Its translation: CASSSTSGSSYNEQFF.

This clone was recorded a few times. The chain links TRBV30 to TRBJ1-4, with 9 bases lining up with TRBD1. The CDR3 runs to 14 residues. With 3 bases clipped from V and 7 bases from J, the junction kept 6 bases outside the gene matches. The germline V gene has CDR1 GTSNPN and CDR2 SVGIG (reference sequence). The CDR3 here is CAWSGGQGGEKLFF. Here the CDR3 DNA reads TGTGCCTGGAGCGGGGGACAGGGAGGTGAAAAACTGTTTTTT.

The chain is built from TRBV5-1 and TRBJ2-3; TRBD1 matches at 7 bases. CDR3 size: 13 residues. The ends lost 3 bases at V and 4 bases at J; junction bases unmatched: 2. Germline V lookup: CDR1 SGHRS, CDR2 YFSETQ. The CDR3 DNA reads TGCGCCAGCAGCTCCGGGACAGCAGATACGCAGTATTTT. It encodes CASSSGTADTQYF. The full variable domain, in which reference TRBV5-1 and TRBJ2-3 provide the parts outside the CDR3, is KAGVTQTPRYLIKTRGQQVTLSCSPISGHRSVSWYQQTPGQGLQFLFEYFSETQRNKGNFPGRFSGRQFSNSRSEMNVSTLELGDSALYLCASSSGTADTQYFGPGTRLTVL.

The chain joins TRBV7-2 to TRBJ1-5, with D maybe TRBD1 (5 bases). Trimming left V 7 bases short and J 1 base short, with 14 bases between. The germline V gene encodes CDR1 SGHTA and CDR2 FQGNSA. CDR3 length equals 15 residues. In nucleotides, the CDR3 is TGTGCCAGCAACGGTGGGGGAGGGAGCAATCAGCCCCAGCATTTT. It translates to CASNGGGGSNQPQHF.

The chain is built from TRBV2 and TRBJ2-1; 13 bases map to TRBD2. The CDR3 spans 16 residues. V gave up 6 bases and J gave up 4 bases; unmatched junction bases: 6. Germline CDR1 reads SNHLY; CDR2 reads FYNNEI. The CDR3 spells CASSRTSGSLYNEQFF. CDR3 nucleotide sequence: TGTGCCAGCAGCCGGACTAGCGGGAGCTTATACAATGAGCAGTTCTTC. Using reference TRBV2 and TRBJ2-1 for the parts outside the CDR3, the full variable domain is EPEVTQTPSHQVTQMGQEVILRCVPISNHLYFYWYRQILGQKVEFLVSFYNNEISEKSEIFDDQFSVERPDGSNFTLKIRSTKLEDSAMYFCASSRTSGSLYNEQFFGPGTRLTVL.